Following are 8 T cell receptor beta chains from one sample sequenced in a study of regulatory T cells in long-lasting Graves disease. Regarding time point: persistent/refractory GD, antithyroid drugs over 5 years with positive TRAb. PBMC RNA served as the TCR library source. Investigators prepared the TCR beta libraries by applying iRepertoire HTBI primers and Arm-PCR of CDR3 regions. TCRdb re-called the multiplex PCR reads with MiXCR, one entry per CDR3 protein. This sample carries over 250,000 distinct CDR3 sequences, 20% to 25% of them seen once, and the ten largest clones take 45% to 70%. The sequencing used peripheral blood mononuclear cells (PBMCs), collected when the disease was refractory, from a patient treated with antithyroid drugs. These receptors all come from a female donor with Graves disease.

DNA of the CDR3: TGTGCCAGCAGCTTAGTCGACCGTTCATCTTACGAGCAGTACTTC. It is translated as CASSLVDRSSYEQYF. This chain connects TRBV7-9 to TRBJ2-7; no firm D call. V was cut by 1 base and J by 4 bases, with 14 bases left in between. Germline assignment: CDR1 SEHNR and CDR2 FQNEAQ (reference sequence). The CDR3 contains 15 residues. The full variable domain, completed using reference TRBV7-9 and TRBJ2-7, is DTGVSQNPRHKITKRGQNVTFRCDPISEHNRLYWYRQTLGQGPEFLTYFQNEAQLEKSRLLSDRFSAERPKGSFSTLEIQRTEQGDSAMYLCASSLVDRSSYEQYFGPGTRLTVT.

V usage is TRBV7-8 and J usage is TRBJ1-5; D not resolved. The germline V and J ends were trimmed by 3 bases and 3 bases, with 9 bases remaining between them. CDR1 is SGHVS and CDR2 is FQNEAQ in the germline V gene. CDR3 size: 14 residues. The CDR3 bases are TGTGCCAGCAGCTTGGCTCCAGACAATCAGCCCCAGCATTTT. Translating it yields CASSLAPDNQPQHF.

This clonotype was counted many times. The chain employs TRBV2 and TRBJ1-5; D unresolved. CDR3 length: 14 residues. Germline V CDR1 and CDR2: SNHLY, FYNNEI. The germline V and J ends were trimmed by 6 bases and 6 bases, with 15 bases remaining between them. In DNA form, the CDR3 reads TGTGCCAGCAGCGGCAGAACAGCGGGTCAGCCCCAGCATTTT. Protein product: CASSGRTAGQPQHF.

This chain links TRBV5-6 with TRBJ1-2; 7 bases match TRBD1. The CDR3 extends over 15 amino acids. V dropped 4 bases and J dropped 1; count of bases not matched to a gene: 7. Per germline, CDR1 SGHDT and CDR2 YYEEEE. The CDR3 region is CASSAEGALNYGYTF. The DNA for the CDR3 is TGTGCCAGCAGCGCCGAGGGGGCCCTTAACTATGGCTACACCTTC.

As concerns this clonotype: Its ends do not fully match the called genes, so a read error is possible. This chain joins TRBV14 and TRBJ1-1, with D perhaps matching TRBD1 (5 bases). This CDR3 contains 13 residues. CDR1 and CDR2 from the germline V gene are SGHDN and FVKESK. The CDR3 region is CASSHVGPTEAFF. CDR3 DNA sequence: TGTGCCAGCAGCCATGTGGGGCCCACTGAAGCCTTCTTT.

Only a few counts were recorded for this clonotype. V usage is TRBV20-1 and J usage is TRBJ2-4; D unclear. The CDR3 runs to 13 residues. The V gene lost 3 bases and the J gene lost 0 bases, with 6 bases spanning the gap. The germline V gene has CDR1 DFQATT and CDR2 SNEGSKA (reference sequence). CDR3 nucleotide sequence: TGCAGTGCTAGGCAGATAGCCAAAAACATTCAGTACTTC. Translating it yields CSARQIAKNIQYF.

Turning to this clonotype: This may come from a read error, since a much larger clone is one base off. J is TRBJ2-7 and V is TRBV20-1; a weak D match, TRBD1 (6 bases). This CDR3 has 14 residues. The germline CDR1 and CDR2 sequences are DFQATT and SNEGSKA (reference sequence). V lost 5 bases to trimming and J lost 0 bases, with 14 bases between them. The CDR3 bases are TGCAGTGCTGGAGCCCGGACAGTCTCCTACGAGCAGTACTTC. This gives the protein CSAGARTVSYEQYF.

This clonotype was seen a single time. A read error is possible here, since a much larger clone lies one base away. This chain connects TRBV28 to TRBJ2-2; D possibly corresponds to TRBD2 (5 bases). CDR1 and CDR2 from the germline V gene are MDHEN and SYDVKM. This CDR3 has 15 residues. This CDR3 reads CASSLDSWATGEPFF. Here the CDR3 DNA reads TGTGCCAGCAGTCTCGATTCTTGGGCCACCGGGGAGCCGTTTTTT.